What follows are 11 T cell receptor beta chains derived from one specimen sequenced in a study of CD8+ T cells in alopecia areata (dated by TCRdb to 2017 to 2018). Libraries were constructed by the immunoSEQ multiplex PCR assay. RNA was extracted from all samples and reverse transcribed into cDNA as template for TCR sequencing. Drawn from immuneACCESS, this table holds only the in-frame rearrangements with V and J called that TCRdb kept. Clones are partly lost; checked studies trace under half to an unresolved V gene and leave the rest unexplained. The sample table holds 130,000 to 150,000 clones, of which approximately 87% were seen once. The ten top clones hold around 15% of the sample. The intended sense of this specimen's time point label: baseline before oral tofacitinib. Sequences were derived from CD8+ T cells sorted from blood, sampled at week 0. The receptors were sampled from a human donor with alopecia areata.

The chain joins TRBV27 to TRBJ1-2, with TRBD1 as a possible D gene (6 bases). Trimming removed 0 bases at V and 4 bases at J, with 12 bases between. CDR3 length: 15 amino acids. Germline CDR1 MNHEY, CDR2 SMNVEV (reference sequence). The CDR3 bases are TGTGCCAGCAGTTTATCAGGGGGGAGCCTCTATGGCTACACCTTC. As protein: CASSLSGGSLYGYTF.

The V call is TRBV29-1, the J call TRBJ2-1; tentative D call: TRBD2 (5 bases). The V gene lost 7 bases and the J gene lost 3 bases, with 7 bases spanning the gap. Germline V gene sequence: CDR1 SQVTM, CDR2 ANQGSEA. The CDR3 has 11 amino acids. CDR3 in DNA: TGCAGCGGGACTCTCTACAATGAGCAGTTCTTC. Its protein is CSGTLYNEQFF.

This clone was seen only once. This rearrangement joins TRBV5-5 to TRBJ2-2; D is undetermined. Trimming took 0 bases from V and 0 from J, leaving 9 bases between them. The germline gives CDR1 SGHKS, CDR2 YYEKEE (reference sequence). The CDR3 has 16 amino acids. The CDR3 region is CASSLEGLANTGELFF. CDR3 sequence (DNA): TGTGCCAGCAGCTTGGAGGGCCTTGCGAACACCGGGGAGCTGTTTTTT. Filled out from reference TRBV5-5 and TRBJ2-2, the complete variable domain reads DAGVTQSPTHLIKTRGQQVTLRCSPISGHKSVSWYQQVLGQGPQFIFQYYEKEERGRGNFPDRFSARQFPNYSSELNVNALLLGDSALYLCASSLEGLANTGELFFGEGSRLTVL.

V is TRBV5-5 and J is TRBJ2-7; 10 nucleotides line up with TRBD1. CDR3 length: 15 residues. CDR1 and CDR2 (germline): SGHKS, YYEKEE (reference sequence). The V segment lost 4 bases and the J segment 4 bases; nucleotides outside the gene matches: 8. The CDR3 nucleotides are TGTGCCAGCAGCCTCGGGACAGGGGCGCAATACGAGCAGTACTTC. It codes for CASSLGTGAQYEQYF.

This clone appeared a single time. CDR3 sequence (DNA): TGTGCCAGCAATCAGGACGGGCTGAACATTCAGTACTTC. Translated: CASNQDGLNIQYF. This sequence joins TRBV7-9 and TRBJ2-4, with D hard to call. Germline loops: CDR1 SEHNR, CDR2 FQNEAQ (reference sequence). The germline V and J ends were trimmed by 7 bases and 7 bases, with 14 bases remaining between them. The CDR3 totals 13 residues.

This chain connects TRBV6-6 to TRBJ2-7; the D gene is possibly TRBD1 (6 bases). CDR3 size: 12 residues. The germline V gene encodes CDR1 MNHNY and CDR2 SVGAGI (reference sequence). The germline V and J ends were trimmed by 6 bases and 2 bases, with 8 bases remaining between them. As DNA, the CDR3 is TGTGCCAGCAGACAGGGAACCTACGAGCAGTACTTC. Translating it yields CASRQGTYEQYF.

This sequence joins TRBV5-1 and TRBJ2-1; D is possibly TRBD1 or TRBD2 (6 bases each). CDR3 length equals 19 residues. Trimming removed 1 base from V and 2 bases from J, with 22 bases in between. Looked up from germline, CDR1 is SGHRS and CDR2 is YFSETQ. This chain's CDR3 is CASSLWGAGLPGTYNEQFF. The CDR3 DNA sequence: TGCGCCAGCAGCTTGTGGGGGGCTGGACTACCGGGAACCTACAATGAGCAGTTCTTC.

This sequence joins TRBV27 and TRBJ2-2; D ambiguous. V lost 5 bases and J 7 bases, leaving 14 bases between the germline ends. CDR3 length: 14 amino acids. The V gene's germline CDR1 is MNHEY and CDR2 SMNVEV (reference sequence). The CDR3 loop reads CASSPSAANGELFF. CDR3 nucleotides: TGTGCCAGCAGTCCCAGTGCCGCGAACGGGGAGCTGTTTTTT.

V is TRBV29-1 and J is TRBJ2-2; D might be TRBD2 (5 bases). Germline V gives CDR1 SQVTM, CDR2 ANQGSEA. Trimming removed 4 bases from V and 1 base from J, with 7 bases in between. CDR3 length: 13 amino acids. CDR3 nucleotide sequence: TGCAGCGTTGTACGGGAGAACACCGGGGAGCTGTTTTTT. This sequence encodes CSVVRENTGELFF.

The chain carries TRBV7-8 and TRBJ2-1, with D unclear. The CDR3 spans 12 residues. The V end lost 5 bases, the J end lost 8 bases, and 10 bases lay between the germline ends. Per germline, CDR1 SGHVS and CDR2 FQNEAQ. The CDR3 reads CASSPLHYEQFF. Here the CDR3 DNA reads TGTGCCAGCAGCCCCCTTCATTATGAGCAGTTCTTC.

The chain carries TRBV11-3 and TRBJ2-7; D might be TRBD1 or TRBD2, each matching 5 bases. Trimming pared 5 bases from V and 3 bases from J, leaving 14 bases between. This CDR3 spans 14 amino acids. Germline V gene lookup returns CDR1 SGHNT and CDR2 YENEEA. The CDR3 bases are TGTGCCAGCAGCCCTCGGGACGGAAACTACGAGCAGTACTTC. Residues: CASSPRDGNYEQYF.